The text below deals with one T cell receptor beta chain. The antigen is unknown. This record belongs to a study of response to subunit inactivated influenza vaccine. V lost 1 base, J lost 1 base, and 11 bases lay in between. Germline assignment: CDR1 MGHRA and CDR2 YSYEKL. The CDR3 is 16 residues long. Study-level points and caveats: Each seasonal flu vaccination may recruit only limited new T cells, authors suggested.

TCRdb re-analysed the RT-PCR reads in MiXCR, keeping a single row per CDR3 protein. The data contain 150,000 or so distinct CDR3 sequences, 11% of them seen just once; the ten biggest clones take up approximately 13%. The gene calls are TRBV4-1 and TRBJ1-3, with no clear D. Sequenced here: non-naive T cells sorted from PBMCs, sampled roughly 6 weeks after vaccination. This receptor was identified in a man aged 50 or older who received an inactivated influenza vaccine. CDR3 in amino acids: CASSQAIAGSGNTIYF. The CDR3 DNA reads TGCGCCAGCAGCCAAGCCATCGCGGGGTCTGGAAACACCATATATTTT.